This T cell receptor beta chain was identified during a study of blood T cell repertoires in COVID-19. Authors' processing steps: Reference gene primer amplification gave estimated nucleated cell counts. The method was immunoSEQ multiplex PCR; TCRdb's version includes in-frame clones alone and lacks a portion of them. The D gene and trimming were derived from the DNA, and the V and J assignments and clone size from that table. The sample holds under 300,000 clones, roughly 90% seen once. The germline V gene encodes CDR1 LGHDT and CDR2 YNNKEL (reference sequence). This CDR3 contains 15 residues. Trimming pared 4 bases from V and 4 bases from J, leaving 16 bases between.

Sequenced: PBMCs or T cells enriched from blood (not recorded which). This clonotype originated in a woman aged 25 to 39 who had recovered from COVID-19. The rearrangement uses TRBV3-1 (or the pseudogene TRBV3-2) and TRBJ2-5; D gene ambiguous. CDR3 in DNA: TGTGCCAGCAGCCCCTCAGCGCTAGTGGGAGAGACCCAGTACTTC. The encoded protein is CASSPSALVGETQYF.